This TCR beta chain was retrieved from a study of shared clonotypes between healthy human individuals (TCRdb year 2020). Notes on the research overall: A few men and two women, aged 18 to 49 years, made up the cohort. Per donor, three plates each were used for CD4 naive and CD4 memory, two for CD8 naive, and one for CD8 memory. To estimate repertoire size and how much clonotype sharing occurs between individuals, the study deeply sequenced the blood TCR repertoires of several healthy adults. To increase sequencing depth and limit assay-specific biases, different laboratories used diverse techniques to prepare libraries and sequence TCR repertoires. Leukapheresis yielded between about 0.85 and 10 billion PBMCs per donor. Beyond this particular receptor, the publication reports: Because the study included a small number of donors, the genetic and exposure-history diversity represented was limited. Only blood was sampled, and tissue TCR repertoires likely differ from those in blood. Rarefaction of sorted-subset datasets indicated incomplete sequencing despite the large sequencing depth. Pairwise subsampling led to the expectation that sequencing depth would affect the degree of clonotype sharing among donors. Compared with non-shared clonotypes, clonotypes shared by all four sorted-subset donors had higher generation probabilities. Larger estimated clonotype richness was generally found for naive subsets than for memory subsets. Across a handful of donors, roughly 5% of naive CD4, more than 3% of naive CD8, 2% to 2.5% of memory CD4, and about 0.4% of memory CD8 clonotypes were shared.

Using the deep immunoSEQ assay, multiplex PCR amplified TCR CDR3 regions from genomic DNA. For each cell subset, the extracted genomic DNA was distributed evenly across all wells of several immunoSEQ 96-well plates, and each plate served as one replicate. For sorted subsets, each replicate PCR was loaded with approximately 200 ng genomic DNA, equivalent to 30,000 or so T cell genomes. The purified libraries were quantified using a Qubit 3.0 fluorometer, sized with a Bioanalyzer 2100, and then quantified again using the KAPA Library Quantification kit. A separate single-read 150-cycle Illumina NextSeq 550 flow cell was used to sequence each immunoSEQ 96-well plate. As for the original processing: Because the immunoSEQ output included only junctional sequences and no quality scores, the filtering could not be the same as the filtering used for full-length reads. Sequences were annotated with PyIR, a Python wrapper for IgBLAST v1.9, and V/J genes and CDR3 were assigned using IMGT germline references. Any read was removed if the V/J assignment was weak (E-value above 1e-6), the CDR3 was missing, or the read contained stop codons, out-of-frame junctions, or ambiguous translated residues. V3J clonotypes were defined as sequences sharing the same inferred V gene, J gene, and CDR3 amino acid sequence. Percentage overlap between repertoires was calculated by dividing the number of shared unique clonotypes by the size of the smaller repertoire. Three approaches were used to assess repertoire richness: RTK rarefaction, the Chao1 estimator, and Recon v2.1 estimates of unobserved clonotypes. For all TCRbeta clonotypes obtained by the gDNA method from several donors, generation probabilities were computed with OLGA. Drawn from immuneACCESS, this table holds only the in-frame rearrangements with V and J called that TCRdb kept. Clones are partly lost; checked studies trace under half to an unresolved V gene and leave the rest unexplained. Clonal size and the V and J genes are those of that table, whereas D and trimming came from the DNA. The sample records about 800,000 clones, about 97% of which are singletons. The ten largest clones add up to under 0.25% of the sample.

As regards this clone: This clone's antigen is unknown. The sample holds no much larger clone one base away, and base qualities are not on file. Other DNA sequences in this sample translate to the same CDR3.

Reading from cysteine to phenylalanine, the CDR3 counts 13 amino acids. Just the 39-base CDR3 DNA is kept, in frame starting at base 1. CDR1 is given as MNHEY and CDR2 as SMNVEV, both from the germline V gene (reference sequence). V is reduced by 6 bases and J by 5 bases, leaving a spacing of 14 bases between them. CD8 naive samples were CD45RO-negative cells positively selected for CCR7, giving a CD45RA+CCR7+ population that excluded TemRA cells. The donors were healthy, HIV-negative adults who had no recently reported acute infections or vaccinations. Every donor was a Caucasian adult residing in Nashville, Tennessee, USA. Blood was obtained by leukapheresis, after which PBMCs were separated by Ficoll-Histopaque density gradient centrifugation and cryopreserved in liquid nitrogen vapor phase. Analytical flow cytometry was used to check the purity and quantity of every magnetically sorted T cell population. Each sorted fraction had its genomic DNA isolated and then quantified by UV absorbance on a Nanodrop 2000c.

This TCR came from a man aged 25-40 years in good health. This chain joins TRBV27 to TRBJ2-7; the D gene is tentatively TRBD1 or TRBD2, each matching 5 bases. The sequencing sample was made of naive CD8+ T cells sorted from blood. The cell subset or site label of this sample denotes: CD45RA+CCR7+. The DNA sequence is TGTGCCAGCAGCCTGGGGGTTGGTAACGAGCAGTACTTC. It translates to CASSLGVGNEQYF.